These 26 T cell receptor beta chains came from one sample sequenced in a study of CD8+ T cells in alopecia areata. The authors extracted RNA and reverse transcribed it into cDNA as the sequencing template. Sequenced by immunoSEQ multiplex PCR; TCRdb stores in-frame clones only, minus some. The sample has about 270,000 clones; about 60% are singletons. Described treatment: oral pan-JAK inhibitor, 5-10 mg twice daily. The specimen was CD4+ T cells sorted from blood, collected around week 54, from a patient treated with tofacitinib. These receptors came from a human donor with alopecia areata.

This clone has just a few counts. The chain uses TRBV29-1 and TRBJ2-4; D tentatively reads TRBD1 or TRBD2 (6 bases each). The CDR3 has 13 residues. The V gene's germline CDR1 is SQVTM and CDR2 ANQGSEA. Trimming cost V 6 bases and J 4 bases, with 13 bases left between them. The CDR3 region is CSVGGGGKNIQYF. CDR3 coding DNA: TGCAGCGTCGGAGGGGGAGGTAAAAACATTCAGTACTTC. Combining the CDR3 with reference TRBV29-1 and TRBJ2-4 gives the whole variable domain SAVISQKPSRDICQRGTSLTIQCQVDSQVTMMFWYRQQPGQSLTLIATANQGSEATYESGFVIDKFPISRPNLTFSTLTVSNMSPEDSSIYLCSVGGGGKNIQYFGAGTRLSVL.

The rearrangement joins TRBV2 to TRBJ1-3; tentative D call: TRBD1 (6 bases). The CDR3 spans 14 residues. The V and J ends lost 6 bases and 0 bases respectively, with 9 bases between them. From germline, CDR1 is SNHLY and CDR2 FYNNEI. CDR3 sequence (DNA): TGTGCCAGCAGCCTAGGGGGCTCTGGAAACACCATATATTTT. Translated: CASSLGGSGNTIYF.

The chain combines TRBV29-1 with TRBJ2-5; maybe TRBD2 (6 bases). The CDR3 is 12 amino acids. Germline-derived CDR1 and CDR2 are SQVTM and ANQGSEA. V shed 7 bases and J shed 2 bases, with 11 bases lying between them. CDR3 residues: CSGGAIQETQYF. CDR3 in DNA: TGCAGCGGCGGGGCTATTCAAGAGACCCAGTACTTC.

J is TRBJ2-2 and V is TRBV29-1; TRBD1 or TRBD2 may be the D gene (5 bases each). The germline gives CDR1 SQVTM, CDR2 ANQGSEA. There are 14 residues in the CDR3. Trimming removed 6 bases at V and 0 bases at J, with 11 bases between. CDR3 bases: TGCAGCGTCCTCCGGGGCGCGAACACCGGGGAGCTGTTTTTT. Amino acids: CSVLRGANTGELFF.

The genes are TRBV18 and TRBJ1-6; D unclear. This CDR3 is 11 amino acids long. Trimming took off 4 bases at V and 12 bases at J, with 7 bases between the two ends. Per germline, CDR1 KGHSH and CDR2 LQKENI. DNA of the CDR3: TGTGCCAGCTCACGGCCGGGACCCCTCCACTTT. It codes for CASSRPGPLHF. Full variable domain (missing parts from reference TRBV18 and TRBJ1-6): NAGVMQNPRHLVRRRGQEARLRCSPMKGHSHVYWYRQLPEEGLKFMVYLQKENIIDESGMPKERFSAEFPKEGPSILRIQQVVRGDSAAYFCASSRPGPLHFGNGTRLTVT.

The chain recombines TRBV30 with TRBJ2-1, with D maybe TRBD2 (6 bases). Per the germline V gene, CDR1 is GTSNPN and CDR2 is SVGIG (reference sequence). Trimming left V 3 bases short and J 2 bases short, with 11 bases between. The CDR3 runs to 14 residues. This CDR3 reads CAWSGGSPYNEQFF. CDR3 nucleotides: TGTGCCTGGAGCGGGGGAAGTCCCTACAATGAGCAGTTCTTC. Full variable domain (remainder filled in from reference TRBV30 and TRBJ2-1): SQTIHQWPATLVQPVGSPLSLECTVEGTSNPNLYWYRQAAGRGLQLLFYSVGIGQISSEVPQNLSASRPQDRQFILSSKKLLLSDSGFYLCAWSGGSPYNEQFFGPGTRLTVL.

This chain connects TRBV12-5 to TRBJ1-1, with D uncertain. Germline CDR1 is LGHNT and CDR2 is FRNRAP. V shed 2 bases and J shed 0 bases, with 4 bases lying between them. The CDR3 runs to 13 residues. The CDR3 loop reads CASGLKLNTEAFF. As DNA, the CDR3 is TGTGCTAGTGGTTTGAAGTTGAACACTGAAGCTTTCTTT.

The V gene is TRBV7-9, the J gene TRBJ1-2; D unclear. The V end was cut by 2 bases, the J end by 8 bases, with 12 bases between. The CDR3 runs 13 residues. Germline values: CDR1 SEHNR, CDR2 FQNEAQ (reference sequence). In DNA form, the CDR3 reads TGTGCCAGCAGCTTACCGACGGGTCGGGGCTACACCTTC. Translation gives CASSLPTGRGYTF.

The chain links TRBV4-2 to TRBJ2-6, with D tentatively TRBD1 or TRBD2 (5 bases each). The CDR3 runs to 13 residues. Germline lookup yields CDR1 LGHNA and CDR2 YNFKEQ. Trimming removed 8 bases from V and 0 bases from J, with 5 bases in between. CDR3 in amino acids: CASGGSGANVLTF. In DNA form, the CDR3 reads TGTGCCAGCGGGGGCTCTGGGGCCAACGTCCTGACTTTC.

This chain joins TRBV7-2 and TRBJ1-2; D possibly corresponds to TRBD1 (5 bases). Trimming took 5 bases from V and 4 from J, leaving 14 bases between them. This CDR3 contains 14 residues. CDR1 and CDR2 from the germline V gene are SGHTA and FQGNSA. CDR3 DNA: TGTGCCAGCAGCATTCCAAGGGGACGCTATGGCTACACCTTC. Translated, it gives CASSIPRGRYGYTF.

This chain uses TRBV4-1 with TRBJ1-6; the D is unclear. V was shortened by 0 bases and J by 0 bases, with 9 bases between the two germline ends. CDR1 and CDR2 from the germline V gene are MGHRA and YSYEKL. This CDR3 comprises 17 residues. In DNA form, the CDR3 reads TGCGCCAGCAGCCAAGAACCCTTGAGCTCCTATAATTCACCCCTCCACTTT. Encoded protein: CASSQEPLSSYNSPLHF.

The CDR3 loop is CASSLTVETQYF. The CDR3 DNA reads as TGTGCCAGCAGCTTAACGGTCGAGACCCAGTACTTC. This chain uses TRBV7-9 with TRBJ2-5; D not resolved. Germline V gene data show CDR1 as SEHNR and CDR2 as FQNEAQ (reference sequence). V was shortened by 2 bases and J by 5 bases, with 6 bases between the two germline ends. The CDR3 contains 12 residues.

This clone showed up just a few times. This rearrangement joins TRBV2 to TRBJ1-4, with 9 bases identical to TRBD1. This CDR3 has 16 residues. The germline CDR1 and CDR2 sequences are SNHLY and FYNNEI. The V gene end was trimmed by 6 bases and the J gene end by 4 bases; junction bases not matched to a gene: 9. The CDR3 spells CASSGPGQGINEKLFF. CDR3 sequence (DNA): TGTGCCAGCAGCGGGCCGGGACAGGGAATTAATGAAAAACTGTTTTTT.

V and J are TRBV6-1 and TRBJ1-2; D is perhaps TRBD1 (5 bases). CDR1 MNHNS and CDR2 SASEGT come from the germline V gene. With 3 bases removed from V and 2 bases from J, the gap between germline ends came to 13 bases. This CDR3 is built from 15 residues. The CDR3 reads CASSDYLGGNYGYTF. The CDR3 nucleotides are TGTGCCAGCAGTGATTATCTTGGGGGGAACTATGGCTACACCTTC.

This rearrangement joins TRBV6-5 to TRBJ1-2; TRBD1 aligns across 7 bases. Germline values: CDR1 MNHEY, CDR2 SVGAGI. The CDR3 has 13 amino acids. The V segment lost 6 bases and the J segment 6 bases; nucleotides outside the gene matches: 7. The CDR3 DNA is TGTGCCAGCAGCCTCCGGGACAGACATGGCTACACCTTC. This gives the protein CASSLRDRHGYTF.

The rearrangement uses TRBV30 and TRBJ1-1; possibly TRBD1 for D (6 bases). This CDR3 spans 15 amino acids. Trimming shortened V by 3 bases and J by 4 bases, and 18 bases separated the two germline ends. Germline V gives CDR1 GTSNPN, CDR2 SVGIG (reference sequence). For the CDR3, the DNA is TGTGCCTGGAGCTACCCAGGGGCAAGGATCACTGAAGCTTTCTTT. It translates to CAWSYPGARITEAFF.

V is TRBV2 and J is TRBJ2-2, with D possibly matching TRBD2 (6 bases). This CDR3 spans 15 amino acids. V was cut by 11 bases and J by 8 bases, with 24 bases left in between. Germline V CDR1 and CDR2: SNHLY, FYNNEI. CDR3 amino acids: CAGRKVAGSGGELFF. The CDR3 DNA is TGTGCCGGACGAAAGGTGGCGGGAAGTGGAGGGGAGCTGTTTTTT.

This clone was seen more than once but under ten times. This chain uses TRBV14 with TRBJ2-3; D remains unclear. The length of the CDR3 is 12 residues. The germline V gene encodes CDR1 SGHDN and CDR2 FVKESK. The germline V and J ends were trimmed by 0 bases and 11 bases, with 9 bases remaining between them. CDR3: CASSQELNRQYF. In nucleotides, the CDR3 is TGTGCCAGCAGCCAAGAACTGAACAGGCAGTATTTT.

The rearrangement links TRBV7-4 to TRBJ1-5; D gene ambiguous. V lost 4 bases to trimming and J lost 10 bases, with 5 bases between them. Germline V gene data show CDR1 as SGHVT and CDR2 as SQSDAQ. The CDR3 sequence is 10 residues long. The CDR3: CASSSQPQHF. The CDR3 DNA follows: TGTGCCAGCAGCTCGCAACCCCAGCATTTT. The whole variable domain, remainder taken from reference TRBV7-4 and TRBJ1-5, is GAGVSQSPRYKVAKRGRDVALRCDSISGHVTLYWYRQTLGQGSEVLTYSQSDAQRDKSGRPSGRFSAERPERSVSTLKIQRTEQGDSAVYLCASSSQPQHFGDGTRLSIL.

In DNA, the CDR3 is TGTGCCAGCAGCTTCTCGGAGCGCGAGCAGTACTTC. Translating it yields CASSFSEREQYF. This sequence joins TRBV11-2 and TRBJ2-7; no definite D call. The CDR3 is made up of 12 amino acids. CDR1 is SGHAT and CDR2 is FQNNGV in the germline V gene. Trimming pared 3 bases from V and 6 bases from J, leaving 9 bases between.

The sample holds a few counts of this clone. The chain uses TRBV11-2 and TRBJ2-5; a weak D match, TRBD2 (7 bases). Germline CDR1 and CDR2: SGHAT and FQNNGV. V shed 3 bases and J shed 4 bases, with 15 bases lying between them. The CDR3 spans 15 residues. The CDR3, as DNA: TGTGCCAGCAGCTTTAGGGGGGGGCCTGGAGAGACCCAGTACTTC. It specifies CASSFRGGPGETQYF.

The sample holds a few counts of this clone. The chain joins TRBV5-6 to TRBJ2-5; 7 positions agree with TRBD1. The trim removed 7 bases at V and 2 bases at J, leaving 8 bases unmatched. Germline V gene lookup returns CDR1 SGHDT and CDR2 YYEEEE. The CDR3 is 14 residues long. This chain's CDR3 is CASAPDRVQETQYF. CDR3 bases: TGTGCCAGCGCCCCCGACAGGGTTCAAGAGACCCAGTACTTC. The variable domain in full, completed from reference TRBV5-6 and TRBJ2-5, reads DAGVTQSPTHLIKTRGQQVTLRCSPKSGHDTVSWYQQALGQGPQFIFQYYEEEERQRGNFPDRFSGHQFPNYSSELNVNALLLGDSALYLCASAPDRVQETQYFGPGTRLLVL.

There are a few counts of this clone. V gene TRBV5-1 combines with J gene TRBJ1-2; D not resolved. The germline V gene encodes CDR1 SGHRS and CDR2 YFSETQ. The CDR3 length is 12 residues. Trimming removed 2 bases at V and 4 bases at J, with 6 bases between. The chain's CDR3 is CASSLESYGYTF. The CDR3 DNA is TGCGCCAGCAGCTTAGAAAGCTATGGCTACACCTTC.

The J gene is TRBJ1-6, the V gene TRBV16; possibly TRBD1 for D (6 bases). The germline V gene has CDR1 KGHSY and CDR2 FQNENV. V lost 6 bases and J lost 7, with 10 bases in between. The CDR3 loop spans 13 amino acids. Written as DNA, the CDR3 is TGTGCCAGCAGACAGGGTTTGAATTCACCCCTCCACTTT. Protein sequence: CASRQGLNSPLHF.

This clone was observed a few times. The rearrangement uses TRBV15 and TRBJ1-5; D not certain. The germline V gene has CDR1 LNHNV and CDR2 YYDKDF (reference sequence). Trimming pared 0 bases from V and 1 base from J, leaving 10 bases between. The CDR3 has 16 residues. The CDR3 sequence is CATSRDSGRSNQPQHF. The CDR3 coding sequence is TGTGCCACCAGCAGAGATTCGGGGAGGAGCAATCAGCCCCAGCATTTT.

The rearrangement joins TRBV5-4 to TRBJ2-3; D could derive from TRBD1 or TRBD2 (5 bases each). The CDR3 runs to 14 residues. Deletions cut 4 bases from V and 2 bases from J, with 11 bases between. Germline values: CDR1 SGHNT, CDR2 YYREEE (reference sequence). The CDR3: CASSRTGTTDTQYF. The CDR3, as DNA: TGTGCCAGCAGCCGCACCGGGACCACAGATACGCAGTATTTT.